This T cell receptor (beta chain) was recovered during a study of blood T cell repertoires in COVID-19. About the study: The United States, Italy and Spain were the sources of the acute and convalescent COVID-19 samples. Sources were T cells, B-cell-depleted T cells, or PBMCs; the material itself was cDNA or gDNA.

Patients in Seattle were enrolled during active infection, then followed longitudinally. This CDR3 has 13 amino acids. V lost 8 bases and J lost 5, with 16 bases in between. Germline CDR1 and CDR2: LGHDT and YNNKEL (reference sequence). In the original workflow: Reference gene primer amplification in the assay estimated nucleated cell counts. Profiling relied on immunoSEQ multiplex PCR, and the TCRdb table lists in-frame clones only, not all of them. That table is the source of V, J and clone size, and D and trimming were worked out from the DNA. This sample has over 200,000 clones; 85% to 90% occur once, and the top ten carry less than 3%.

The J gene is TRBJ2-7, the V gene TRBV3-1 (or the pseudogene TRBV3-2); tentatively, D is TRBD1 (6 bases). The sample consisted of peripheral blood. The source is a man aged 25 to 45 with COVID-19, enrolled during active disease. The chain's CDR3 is CASGRQDGHEQYF. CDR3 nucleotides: TGTGCCAGCGGTCGACAGGACGGACACGAGCAGTACTTC.